This TCR beta chain was recovered during a study of beta chain features in type 1 diabetes. Study results and caveats: Significant though moderate, a shortening of TCRB CDR3s appeared in all four CD4+ subsets of Type 1 diabetes patients. Unsettled here was the matter of whether HLA type influences TCRB rearrangement. In patients and controls equally, PCR might favor templates that are shorter.

On this clone itself: Antigen unknown.

TCRB transcripts that were expressed got sequenced, as all of the isolated RNA had been reverse transcribed. The data were produced by immunoSEQ multiplex PCR, yet TCRdb's version contains in-frame clones alone and is incomplete. This table has around 250,000 clones, approximately 15% appearing once. Germline V gene sequence: CDR1 SNHLY, CDR2 FYNNEI. This CDR3 is built from 12 residues. V lost 5 bases, J lost 8 bases, and 2 bases stayed unmatched. The origin of this receptor is a man aged 25-45 years with type 1 diabetes. The rearrangement links TRBV2 to TRBJ2-1, with 8 bases fitting TRBD1. Sequenced material: naive CD4+ T cells from blood. In DNA, the CDR3 is TGTGCCAGCAGTACACAGGGGGATGAGCAGTTCTTC. As protein: CASSTQGDEQFF. Supplemented by reference TRBV2 and TRBJ2-1, the full variable domain reads EPEVTQTPSHQVTQMGQEVILRCVPISNHLYFYWYRQILGQKVEFLVSFYNNEISEKSEIFDDQFSVERPDGSNFTLKIRSTKLEDSAMYFCASSTQGDEQFFGPGTRLTVL.